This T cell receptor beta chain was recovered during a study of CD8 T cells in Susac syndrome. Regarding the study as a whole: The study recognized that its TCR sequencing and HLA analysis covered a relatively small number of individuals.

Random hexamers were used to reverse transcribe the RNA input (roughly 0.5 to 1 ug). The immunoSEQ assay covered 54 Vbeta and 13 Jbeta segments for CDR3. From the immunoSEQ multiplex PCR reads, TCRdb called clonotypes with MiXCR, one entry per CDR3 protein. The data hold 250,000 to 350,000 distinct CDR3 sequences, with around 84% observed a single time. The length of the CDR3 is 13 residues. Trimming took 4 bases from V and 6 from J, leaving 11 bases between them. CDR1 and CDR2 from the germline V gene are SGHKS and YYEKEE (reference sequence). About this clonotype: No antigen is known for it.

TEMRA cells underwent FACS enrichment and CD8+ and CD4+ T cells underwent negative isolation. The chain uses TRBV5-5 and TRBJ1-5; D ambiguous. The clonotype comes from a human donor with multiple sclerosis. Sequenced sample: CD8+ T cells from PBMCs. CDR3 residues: CASSPVGVQPQHF. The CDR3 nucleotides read TGTGCCAGCAGCCCAGTCGGGGTTCAGCCCCAGCATTTT.